This T cell receptor (beta chain) appears in the sequencing data of a study of identical twins' blood T cells. Between the trimmed V and J ends, which lost 5 bases and 7 bases, there was a span of 17 bases. This CDR3 has 13 amino acids. Per germline, CDR1 SQVTM and CDR2 ANQGSEA. TCRdb re-called the 5' RACE reads with MiXCR, one entry per CDR3 protein. The table lists hundreds of thousands of distinct CDR3 sequences, about 28% of them singletons. Details on this clonotype: A much larger clone is a single base away; this may be a read error.

The V call is TRBV29-1, the J call TRBJ1-2; TRBD1 might be the D (5 bases). What was sequenced was PBMCs. The clonotype was recovered from a woman aged 18-55 years in good health. CDR3 DNA: TGCAGCGTTTTGGAGTGGGGCTTTACTGGCTACACCTTC. It specifies CSVLEWGFTGYTF.